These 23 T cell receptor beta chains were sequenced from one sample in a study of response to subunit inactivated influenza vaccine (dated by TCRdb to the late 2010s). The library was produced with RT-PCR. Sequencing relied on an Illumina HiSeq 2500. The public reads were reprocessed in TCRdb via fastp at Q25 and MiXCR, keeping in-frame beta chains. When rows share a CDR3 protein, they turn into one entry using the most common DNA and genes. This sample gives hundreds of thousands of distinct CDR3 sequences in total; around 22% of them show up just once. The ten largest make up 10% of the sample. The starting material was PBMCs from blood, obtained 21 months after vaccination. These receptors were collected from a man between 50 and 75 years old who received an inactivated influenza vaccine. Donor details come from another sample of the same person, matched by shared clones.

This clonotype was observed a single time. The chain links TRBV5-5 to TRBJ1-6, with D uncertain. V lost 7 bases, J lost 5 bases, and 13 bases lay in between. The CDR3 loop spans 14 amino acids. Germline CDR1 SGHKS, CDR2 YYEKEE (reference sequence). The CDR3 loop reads CASGPNSNNSPLHF. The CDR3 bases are TGTGCCAGCGGCCCGAATTCCAATAATTCACCCCTCCACTTT.

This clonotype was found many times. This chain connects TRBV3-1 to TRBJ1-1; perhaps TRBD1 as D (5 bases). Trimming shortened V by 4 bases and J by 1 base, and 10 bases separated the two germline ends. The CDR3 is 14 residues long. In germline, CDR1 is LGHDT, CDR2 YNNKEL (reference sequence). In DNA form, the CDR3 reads TGTGCCAGCAGCCGCGGGGGAGGGAACACTGAAGCTTTCTTT. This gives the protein CASSRGGGNTEAFF.

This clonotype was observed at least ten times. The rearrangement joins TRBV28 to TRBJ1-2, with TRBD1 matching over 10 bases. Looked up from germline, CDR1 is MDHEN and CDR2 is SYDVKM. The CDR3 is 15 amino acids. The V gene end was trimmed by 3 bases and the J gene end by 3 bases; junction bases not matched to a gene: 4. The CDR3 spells CASSFPGQGHYGYTF. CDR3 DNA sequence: TGTGCCAGCAGTTTTCCGGGACAGGGGCACTATGGCTACACCTTC.

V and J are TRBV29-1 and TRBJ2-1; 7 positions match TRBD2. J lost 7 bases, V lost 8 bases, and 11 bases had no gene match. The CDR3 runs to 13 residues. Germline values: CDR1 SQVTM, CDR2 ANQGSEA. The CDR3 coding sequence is TGCAGCATACACCGGACTAGTTTGAATGAGCAGTTCTTC. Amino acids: CSIHRTSLNEQFF.

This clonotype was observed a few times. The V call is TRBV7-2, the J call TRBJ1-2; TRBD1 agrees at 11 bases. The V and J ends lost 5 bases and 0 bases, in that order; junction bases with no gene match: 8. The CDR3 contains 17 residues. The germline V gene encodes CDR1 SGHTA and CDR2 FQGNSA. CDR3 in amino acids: CASSQGTGGVPNYGYTF. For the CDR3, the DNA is TGTGCCAGCAGCCAAGGGACAGGGGGAGTCCCTAACTATGGCTACACCTTC.

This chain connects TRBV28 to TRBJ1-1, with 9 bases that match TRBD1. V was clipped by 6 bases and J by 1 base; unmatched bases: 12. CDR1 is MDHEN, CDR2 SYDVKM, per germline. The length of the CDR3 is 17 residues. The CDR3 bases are TGTGCCAGCAGCCGAATCCCCGGGACAGGGTCGAACACTGAAGCTTTCTTT. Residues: CASSRIPGTGSNTEAFF.

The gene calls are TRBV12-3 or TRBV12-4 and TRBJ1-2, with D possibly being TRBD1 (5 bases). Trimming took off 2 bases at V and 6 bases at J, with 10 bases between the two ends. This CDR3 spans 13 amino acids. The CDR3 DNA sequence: TGTGCCAGCAGTTTATTGGGGGGGGATGGCTACACCTTC. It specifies CASSLLGGDGYTF.

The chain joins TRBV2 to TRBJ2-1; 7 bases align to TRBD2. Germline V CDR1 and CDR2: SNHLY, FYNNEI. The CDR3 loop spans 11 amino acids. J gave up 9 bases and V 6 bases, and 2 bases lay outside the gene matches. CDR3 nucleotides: TGTGCCAGCAGGGGGGGGATTGAGCAGTTCTTC. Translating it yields CASRGGIEQFF. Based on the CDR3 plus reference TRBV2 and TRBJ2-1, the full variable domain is EPEVTQTPSHQVTQMGQEVILRCVPISNHLYFYWYRQILGQKVEFLVSFYNNEISEKSEIFDDQFSVERPDGSNFTLKIRSTKLEDSAMYFCASRGGIEQFFGPGTRLTVL.

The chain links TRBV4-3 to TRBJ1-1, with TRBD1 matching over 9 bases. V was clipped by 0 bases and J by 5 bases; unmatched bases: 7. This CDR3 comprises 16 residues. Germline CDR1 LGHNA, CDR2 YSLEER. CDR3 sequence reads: CASSQETRDRETEAFF. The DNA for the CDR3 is TGCGCCAGCAGCCAAGAAACCCGGGACAGGGAAACTGAAGCTTTCTTT.

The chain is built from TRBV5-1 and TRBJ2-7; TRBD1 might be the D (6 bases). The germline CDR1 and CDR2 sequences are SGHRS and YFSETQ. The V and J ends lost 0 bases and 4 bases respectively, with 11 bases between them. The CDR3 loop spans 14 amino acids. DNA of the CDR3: TGCGCCAGCAGCTTGGACAGGGAAGGTTACGAGCAGTACTTC. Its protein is CASSLDREGYEQYF.

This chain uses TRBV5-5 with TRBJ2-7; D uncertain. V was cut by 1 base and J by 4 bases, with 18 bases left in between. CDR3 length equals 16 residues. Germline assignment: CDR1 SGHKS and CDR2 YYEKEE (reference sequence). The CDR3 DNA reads TGTGCCAGCAGCTTGTCGAGTTCTCTAATGACATACGAGCAGTACTTC. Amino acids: CASSLSSSLMTYEQYF.

DNA of the CDR3: TGTGCCAGCAGTATACAACAGGGTACGGGAGAGACCCAGTACTTC. This sequence encodes CASSIQQGTGETQYF. The V gene is TRBV2, the J gene TRBJ2-5; possible D gene TRBD1, 6 bases. Germline values: CDR1 SNHLY, CDR2 FYNNEI. The CDR3 is 15 residues long. Trimming shortened V by 5 bases and J by 4 bases, and 17 bases separated the two germline ends.

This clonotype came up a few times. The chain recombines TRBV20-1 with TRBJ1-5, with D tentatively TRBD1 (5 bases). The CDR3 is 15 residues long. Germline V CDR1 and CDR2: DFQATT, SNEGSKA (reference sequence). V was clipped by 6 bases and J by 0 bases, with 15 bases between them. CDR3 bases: TGCAGTGCCCCATCTCAGGGTTATAGCAATCAGCCCCAGCATTTT. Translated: CSAPSQGYSNQPQHF.

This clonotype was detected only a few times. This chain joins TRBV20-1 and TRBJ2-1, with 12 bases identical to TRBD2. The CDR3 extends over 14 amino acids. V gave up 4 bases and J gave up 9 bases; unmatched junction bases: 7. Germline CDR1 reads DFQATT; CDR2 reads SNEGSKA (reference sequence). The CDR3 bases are TGCAGTGCTAAGGGACTAGCGGGTACAACTGAGCAGTTCTTC. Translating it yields CSAKGLAGTTEQFF.

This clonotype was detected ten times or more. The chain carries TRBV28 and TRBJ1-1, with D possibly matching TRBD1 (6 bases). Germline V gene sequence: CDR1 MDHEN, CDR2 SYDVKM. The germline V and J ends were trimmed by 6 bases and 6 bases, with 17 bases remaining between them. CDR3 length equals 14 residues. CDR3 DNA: TGTGCCAGCAGAGCAGGGACACCCCGACCTGAAGCTTTCTTT. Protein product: CASRAGTPRPEAFF.

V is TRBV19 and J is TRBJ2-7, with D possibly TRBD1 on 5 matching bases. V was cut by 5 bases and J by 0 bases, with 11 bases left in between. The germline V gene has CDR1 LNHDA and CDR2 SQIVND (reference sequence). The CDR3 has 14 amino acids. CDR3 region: CASSQQASSYEQYF. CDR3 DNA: TGTGCCAGTAGTCAACAGGCTAGCTCCTACGAGCAGTACTTC.

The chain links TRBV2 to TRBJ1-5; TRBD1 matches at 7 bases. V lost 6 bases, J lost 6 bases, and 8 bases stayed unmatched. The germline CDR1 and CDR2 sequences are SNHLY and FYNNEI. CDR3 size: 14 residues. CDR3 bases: TGTGCCAGCAGGGGAAGACAGGGCGGTCAGCCCCAGCATTTT. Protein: CASRGRQGGQPQHF. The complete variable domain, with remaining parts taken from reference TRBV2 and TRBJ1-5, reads EPEVTQTPSHQVTQMGQEVILRCVPISNHLYFYWYRQILGQKVEFLVSFYNNEISEKSEIFDDQFSVERPDGSNFTLKIRSTKLEDSAMYFCASRGRQGGQPQHFGDGTRLSIL.

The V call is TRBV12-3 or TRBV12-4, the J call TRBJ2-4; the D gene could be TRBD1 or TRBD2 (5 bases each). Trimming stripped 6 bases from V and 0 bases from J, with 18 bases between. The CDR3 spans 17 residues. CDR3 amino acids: CASSPTPEGKAKNIQYF. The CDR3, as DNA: TGTGCCAGCAGCCCAACCCCAGAGGGGAAAGCCAAAAACATTCAGTACTTC.

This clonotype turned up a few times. The chain's CDR3 is CASSPFGPQYF. CDR3 DNA sequence: TGTGCCAGCAGCCCGTTCGGACCGCAGTATTTT. The J gene is TRBJ2-3, the V gene TRBV12-3 or TRBV12-4; unclear D gene. The V gene lost 6 bases and the J gene lost 10 bases, with 11 bases spanning the gap. CDR3 length: 11 residues.

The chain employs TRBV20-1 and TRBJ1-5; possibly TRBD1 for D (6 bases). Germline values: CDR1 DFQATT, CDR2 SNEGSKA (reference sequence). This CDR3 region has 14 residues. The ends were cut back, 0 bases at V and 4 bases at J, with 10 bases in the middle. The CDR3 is CSARDHQGNQPQHF. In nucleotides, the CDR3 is TGCAGTGCTAGAGATCATCAGGGGAATCAGCCCCAGCATTTT.

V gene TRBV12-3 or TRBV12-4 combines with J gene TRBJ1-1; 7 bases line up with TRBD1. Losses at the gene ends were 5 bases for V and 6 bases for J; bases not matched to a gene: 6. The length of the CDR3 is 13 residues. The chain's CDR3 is CASSADRMAEAFF. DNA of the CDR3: TGTGCCAGCAGTGCGGACAGGATGGCTGAAGCTTTCTTT.

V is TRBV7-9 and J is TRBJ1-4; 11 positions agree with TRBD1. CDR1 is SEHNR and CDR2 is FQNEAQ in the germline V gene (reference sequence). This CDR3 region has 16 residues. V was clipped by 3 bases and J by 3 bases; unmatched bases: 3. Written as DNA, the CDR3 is TGTGCCAGCAGCTTTGGACAGGGGGCGTCTAATGAAAAACTGTTTTTT. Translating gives CASSFGQGASNEKLFF.

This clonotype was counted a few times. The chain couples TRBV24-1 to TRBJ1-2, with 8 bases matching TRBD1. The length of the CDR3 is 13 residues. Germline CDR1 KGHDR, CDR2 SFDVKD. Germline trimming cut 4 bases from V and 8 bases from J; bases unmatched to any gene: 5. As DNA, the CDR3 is TGTGCCACCAGTGACCACAGGGGGAGGGGCTACACCTTC. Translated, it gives CATSDHRGRGYTF.